Below are 23 T cell receptor beta chains sequenced from a single sample in a study of T cells in Graves' hyperthyroidism and ophthalmopathy. Amplification targeted TCR beta CDR3 regions from RNA transcripts. RT-PCR in the first round (using the HTBI primer set) targeted the TCR CDR3. Using its own MiXCR run on the multiplex PCR reads, TCRdb lists one record per CDR3 protein. The sample yields 600,000 to 700,000 distinct CDR3 sequences, over 12% seen once. The sample was blood. These receptors were taken from a woman between 40 and 50 years old with Graves' ophthalmopathy.

This clonotype was recorded many times. The rearrangement uses TRBV20-1 and TRBJ2-5, with a weak D call TRBD2 (6 bases). The CDR3 extends over 14 amino acids. Trimming cost V 3 bases and J 1 base, with 12 bases left between them. The germline V gene has CDR1 DFQATT and CDR2 SNEGSKA (reference sequence). DNA of the CDR3: TGCAGTGCTAGTCCCCCTAGCGCCCAAGAGACCCAGTACTTC. It translates to CSASPPSAQETQYF.

The rearrangement links TRBV10-3 to TRBJ1-3; weak D call: TRBD1 (6 bases). V was clipped by 6 bases and J by 2 bases, with 14 bases between them. The V gene's germline CDR1 is ENHRY and CDR2 SYGVKD. This CDR3 comprises 15 residues. CDR3 residues: CAIRPWQGTGNTIYF. Here the CDR3 DNA reads TGTGCCATCAGACCTTGGCAGGGGACTGGAAACACCATATATTTT.

The chain is built from TRBV28 and TRBJ2-7; D might be TRBD2 (6 bases). Trimming shortened V by 3 bases and J by 2 bases, and 17 bases separated the two germline ends. The V gene's germline CDR1 is MDHEN and CDR2 SYDVKM. The CDR3 has 16 amino acids. CDR3 sequence (DNA): TGTGCCAGCAGTTTTCGCGCGGGAAGGAACGCCTACGAGCAGTACTTC. Protein: CASSFRAGRNAYEQYF.

The chain carries TRBV10-3 and TRBJ2-7, with 12 bases aligning to TRBD1. CDR3 size: 14 residues. Germline V gene sequence: CDR1 ENHRY, CDR2 SYGVKD. The V segment lost 5 bases and the J segment 7 bases; nucleotides outside the gene matches: 6. The CDR3 reads CAISSGQGAREQYF. Here the CDR3 DNA reads TGTGCCATCAGTTCGGGACAGGGGGCAAGGGAGCAGTACTTC.

This clonotype was observed a single time. This rearrangement joins TRBV25-1 to TRBJ1-2; TRBD1 might be the D (5 bases). The germline gives CDR1 MGHDK, CDR2 SYGVNS. The V and J ends lost 1 base and 0 bases respectively, with 12 bases between them. The CDR3 is made up of 16 amino acids. CDR3 in DNA: TGTGCCAGCAGTGAATCTAGGGACCGACCTAACTATGGCTACACCTTC. Amino acids: CASSESRDRPNYGYTF.

This clonotype was picked up many times. This chain uses TRBV28 with TRBJ1-2; D not resolved. The CDR3 consists of 11 residues. Trimming stripped 6 bases from V and 5 bases from J, with 7 bases between. Germline V gene lookup returns CDR1 MDHEN and CDR2 SYDVKM. The CDR3 bases are TGTGCCAGCAGCCAGAGTTATGGCTACACCTTC. Its protein is CASSQSYGYTF.

This clonotype was recorded at least ten times. V gene TRBV2 combines with J gene TRBJ1-5; D is perhaps TRBD1 (5 bases). Germline CDR1 is SNHLY and CDR2 is FYNNEI. V was trimmed by 3 bases and J by 7 bases, leaving 10 bases between them. The CDR3 loop spans 13 amino acids. The CDR3 DNA sequence: TGTGCCAGCAGTGATGGAGGGGCCCAGCCCCAGCATTTT. This gives the protein CASSDGGAQPQHF.

This clonotype was found a few times. J is TRBJ2-2 and V is TRBV28; 11 bases line up with TRBD2. J gave up 4 bases and V 3 bases, and 10 bases lay outside the gene matches. The CDR3 is made up of 18 amino acids. The germline gives CDR1 MDHEN, CDR2 SYDVKM. The CDR3 nucleotides are TGTGCCAGCAGTTTCCCCGCGGGACTAGCGGATCTCACCGGGGAGCTGTTTTTT. Translation: CASSFPAGLADLTGELFF.

V usage is TRBV12-3 or TRBV12-4 and J usage is TRBJ1-6; unclear D gene. The CDR3 is 11 amino acids. Between the trimmed V and J ends, which lost 7 bases and 14 bases, there was a span of 12 bases. The CDR3, as DNA: TGTGCCAGCACCTCGACTCTAACCCTCCACTTT. Amino acid sequence: CASTSTLTLHF.

This clonotype was counted many times. The V gene is TRBV13, the J gene TRBJ2-7; a weak D match, TRBD1 (5 bases). Trimming took 1 base from V and 6 from J, leaving 13 bases between them. Looked up from germline, CDR1 is PRHDT and CDR2 is FYEKMQ (reference sequence). The CDR3 is 14 residues long. The CDR3 region has the DNA TGTGCCAGCAGCTTAGACAGGCGAAACGGCGAGCAGTACTTC. It specifies CASSLDRRNGEQYF.

This clonotype showed up many times. V usage is TRBV6-2 or TRBV6-3 and J usage is TRBJ2-7; tentative D call: TRBD2 (5 bases). V was shortened by 7 bases and J by 0 bases, with 13 bases between the two germline ends. The CDR3 is made up of 14 amino acids. The germline CDR1 and CDR2 sequences are MNHEY and SVGEGT. CDR3 bases: TGTGCCAGCAATGAGGGTGGTGTCTCCTACGAGCAGTACTTC. This gives the protein CASNEGGVSYEQYF.

About this clonotype itself: One junction end disagrees with the germline gene, perhaps due to a read error. The CDR3 region has the DNA TGTGCCAGCAGTTACTCGCTGGGTAGCTCCTACGGGCAGTACTTC. Translated: CASSYSLGSSYGQYF. The genes are TRBV6-5 and TRBJ2-7; D call uncertain. The germline gives CDR1 MNHEY, CDR2 SVGAGI. The CDR3 has 15 amino acids.

The chain links TRBV4-2 to TRBJ1-2; 8 nucleotides align to TRBD1. V shed 5 bases, J shed 2 bases, and the junction held 10 bases outside the gene matches. Germline CDR1 is LGHNA and CDR2 is YNFKEQ. The CDR3 is made up of 16 amino acids. CDR3 bases: TGTGCCAGCAGCTATTCCCAGGGGGCGCAAAACTATGGCTACACCTTC. Amino acids: CASSYSQGAQNYGYTF.

This clonotype came up a few times. The chain couples TRBV28 to TRBJ2-4; no definite D call. V lost 2 bases and J 7 bases, leaving 12 bases between the germline ends. Per germline, CDR1 MDHEN and CDR2 SYDVKM. There are 14 residues in the CDR3. The CDR3 DNA is TGTGCCAGCAGTTTACCCGGTCCCCCCAACATTCAGTACTTC. Its protein product is CASSLPGPPNIQYF.

The gene calls are TRBV7-8 and TRBJ2-2; 7 positions match TRBD2. The J segment lost 2 bases and the V segment lost 1 base, leaving 7 bases of the junction unmatched. CDR3 size: 17 residues. The germline V gene encodes CDR1 SGHVS and CDR2 FQNEAQ. The CDR3 is CASSLEGLAANTGELFF. CDR3 nucleotides: TGTGCCAGCAGCTTAGAGGGCCTAGCGGCCAACACCGGGGAGCTGTTTTTT.

This clonotype was seen repeatedly, ten times or more. The chain is built from TRBV29-1 and TRBJ1-1, with D hard to call. V was cut by 7 bases and J by 4 bases, with 16 bases left in between. Germline V gene data show CDR1 as SQVTM and CDR2 as ANQGSEA. The CDR3 length is 13 residues. CDR3 nucleotides: TGCAGCGCCCACGGAGTAGGCTCCACTGAAGCTTTCTTT. The encoded protein is CSAHGVGSTEAFF.

The CDR3 reads CATSDHGDRVTGELFF. The CDR3 bases are TGTGCCACCAGTGATCATGGGGACAGGGTCACCGGGGAGCTGTTTTTT. The chain combines TRBV24-1 with TRBJ2-2; 9 bases are a match to TRBD1. The junction had 5 bases not matched to a gene; V was cut back by 3 bases and J by 4 bases. The CDR3 is 16 residues long. Germline-derived CDR1 and CDR2 are KGHDR and SFDVKD.

This clonotype appeared a few times. The chain is built from TRBV20-1 and TRBJ2-5; a possible D gene is TRBD2 (6 bases). Per germline, CDR1 DFQATT and CDR2 SNEGSKA (reference sequence). V lost 6 bases to trimming and J lost 2 bases, with 16 bases between them. The CDR3 totals 14 residues. CDR3 amino acids: CSASRGSLQETQYF. The CDR3 DNA follows: TGCAGTGCATCGCGGGGTAGCCTTCAAGAGACCCAGTACTTC.

This clonotype has ten or more counts. This sequence joins TRBV24-1 and TRBJ2-3; D not resolved. In germline, CDR1 is KGHDR, CDR2 SFDVKD. Trimming cost V 5 bases and J 5 bases, with 13 bases left between them. The CDR3 consists of 14 residues. This CDR3 is CATSGNKPLDTQYF. In DNA, the CDR3 is TGTGCCACCAGTGGTAATAAGCCGCTAGATACGCAGTATTTT.

This clonotype was seen many times. The rearrangement uses TRBV14 and TRBJ2-7; D gene uncertain. V lost 4 bases and J lost 0, with 10 bases in between. CDR3 length: 14 residues. Germline CDR1 reads SGHDN; CDR2 reads FVKESK. CDR3 nucleotide sequence: TGTGCCAGCAGCCTAAGGCGGCGCTCCTACGAGCAGTACTTC. Translation: CASSLRRRSYEQYF.

This clonotype was seen ten or more times. The chain uses TRBV4-1 and TRBJ2-7, with 9 nucleotides matching TRBD1. J was trimmed by 7 bases and V by 3 bases; bases with no gene match: 4. CDR1 is MGHRA, CDR2 YSYEKL, per germline. The CDR3 contains 13 residues. CDR3 nucleotides: TGCGCCAGCAGCCAGGGGACAGGGAGAGAGCAGTACTTC. Translating it yields CASSQGTGREQYF.

This clonotype was recorded many times. J is TRBJ2-7 and V is TRBV29-1; 9 bases are shared with TRBD1. Germline loops: CDR1 SQVTM, CDR2 ANQGSEA. Trimming at V came to 3 bases and at J to 5 bases, leaving 8 bases not matched to a gene. The CDR3 has 14 residues. The DNA of the CDR3 is TGCAGCGTTGATGACCGGGACAGGGACCACGAGCAGTACTTC. It specifies CSVDDRDRDHEQYF.

This clonotype occurred many times. The chain combines TRBV2 with TRBJ1-5; 10 bases are a match to TRBD1. This CDR3 is built from 14 residues. CDR1 is SNHLY and CDR2 is FYNNEI in the germline V gene. V shed 3 bases and J 7 bases; nucleotides not matched to a gene: 3. CDR3 DNA: TGTGCCAGCAGTGATGGGACAGGGGAACAGCCCCAGCATTTT. This sequence encodes CASSDGTGEQPQHF.